Included here is one TCR beta chain sequence, with context. The entry originates in a study of glioma-infiltrating T cells after dendritic cell vaccination. Study-level information: Patients received autologous tumor lysate-pulsed dendritic cell vaccination between about 2002 and 2013. Dendritic cells derived from monocytes and pulsed with autologous tumor lysate formed the vaccine.

Germline-derived CDR1 and CDR2 are SNHLY and FYNNEI. The V and J ends lost 5 bases and 8 bases, in that order; junction bases with no gene match: 7. This CDR3 is built from 14 residues. The assay was immunoSEQ multiplex PCR, and TCRdb's table has in-frame clones only and misses some. Of tens of thousands of clones listed, about 76% are singletons. The source is a human donor with glioblastoma. The V call is TRBV2, the J call TRBJ2-2; 8 bases are shared with TRBD2. The material was blood, obtained before dendritic cell vaccination. The DNA for the CDR3 is TGTGCCAGCAGTTACCTAGCGGGCACGGGGGAGCTGTTTTTT. Translated: CASSYLAGTGELFF.